Sequencing of this T cell receptor (beta chain) was carried out in a study of identical twins. Germline values: CDR1 MGHRA, CDR2 YSYEKL. This CDR3 is 13 amino acids long. With 1 base removed from V and 12 bases from J, the gap between germline ends came to 13 bases. TCRdb used MiXCR to reprocess the 5' RACE reads, holding one entry per CDR3 protein. Among about 1.7 million distinct CDR3 sequences listed, around 29% were seen once. A few counts support this clonotype. The rearrangement uses TRBV4-1 and TRBJ2-1; D is perhaps TRBD1 (6 bases). The sequenced sample consisted of cord blood. The sequence derives from a newborn girl in good health. As DNA, the CDR3 is TGCGCCAGCAGCCAAGTGTGGGGGCCAGGGCAGTTCTTC. It codes for CASSQVWGPGQFF.